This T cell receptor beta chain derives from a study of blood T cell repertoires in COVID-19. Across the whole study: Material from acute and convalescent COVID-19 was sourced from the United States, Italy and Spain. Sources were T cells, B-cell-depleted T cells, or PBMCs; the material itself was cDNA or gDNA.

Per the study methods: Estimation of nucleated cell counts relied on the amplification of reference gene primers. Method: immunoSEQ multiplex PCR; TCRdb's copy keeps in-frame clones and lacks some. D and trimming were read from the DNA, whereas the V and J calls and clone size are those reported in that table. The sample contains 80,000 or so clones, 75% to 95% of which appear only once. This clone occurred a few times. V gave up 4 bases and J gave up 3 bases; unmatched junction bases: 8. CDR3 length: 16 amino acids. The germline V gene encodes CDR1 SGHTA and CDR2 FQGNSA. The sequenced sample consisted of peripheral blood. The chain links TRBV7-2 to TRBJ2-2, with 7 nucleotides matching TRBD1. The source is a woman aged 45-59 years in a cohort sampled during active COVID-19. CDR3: CASSWRPGQYTGELFF. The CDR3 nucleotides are TGTGCCAGCAGCTGGCGCCCGGGACAGTACACCGGGGAGCTGTTTTTT.